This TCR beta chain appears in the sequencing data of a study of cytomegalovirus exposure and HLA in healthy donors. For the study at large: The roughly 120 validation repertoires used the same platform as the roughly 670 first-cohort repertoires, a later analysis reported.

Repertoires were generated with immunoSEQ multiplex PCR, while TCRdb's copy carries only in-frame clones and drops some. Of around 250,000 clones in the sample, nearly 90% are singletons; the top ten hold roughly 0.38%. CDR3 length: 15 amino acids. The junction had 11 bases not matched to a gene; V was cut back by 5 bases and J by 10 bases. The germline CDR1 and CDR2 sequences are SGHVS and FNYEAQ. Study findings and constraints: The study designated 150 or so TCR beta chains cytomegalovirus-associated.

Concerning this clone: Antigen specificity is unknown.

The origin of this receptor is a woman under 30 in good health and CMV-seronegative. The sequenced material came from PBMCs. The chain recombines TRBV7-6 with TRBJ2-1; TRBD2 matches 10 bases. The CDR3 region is CASSQRYTSGKEQFF. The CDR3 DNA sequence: TGTGCCAGCAGCCAAAGGTATACTAGCGGGAAAGAGCAGTTCTTC.